Each of the 3 T cell receptor beta chains below was sequenced from the same sample in a study of T cells in Graves' hyperthyroidism and ophthalmopathy. TCR beta CDR3 regions were amplified from RNA transcripts. HTBI primers were employed in a first-round RT-PCR of the TCR CDR3. From the multiplex PCR reads, TCRdb called clonotypes with MiXCR, one entry per CDR3 protein. This sample carries roughly 300,000 distinct CDR3 sequences, less than 30% of them seen once, and the ten largest clones take approximately 25%. The sequencing sample was made of blood. All receptors come from a man aged 40-50 years with Graves' hyperthyroidism that later progressed to Graves' ophthalmopathy.

This clonotype appeared many times. The chain recombines TRBV6-1 with TRBJ1-1; a possible D gene is TRBD1 (6 bases). The CDR3 totals 13 residues. Germline CDR1 reads MNHNS; CDR2 reads SASEGT. V was trimmed by 8 bases and J by 1 base, leaving 11 bases between them. Written as DNA, the CDR3 is TGTGCCAGCGTGGGGACACCGAACACTGAAGCTTTCTTT. This translates into CASVGTPNTEAFF.

This clonotype was recorded a few times. This rearrangement joins TRBV12-3 or TRBV12-4 to TRBJ2-5; possibly TRBD1 for D (6 bases). The CDR3 runs 16 residues. With 4 bases removed from V and 3 bases from J, the gap between germline ends came to 18 bases. The CDR3: CASSSTPPAGEETQYF. DNA of the CDR3: TGTGCCAGCAGTTCGACCCCCCCGGCAGGGGAAGAGACCCAGTACTTC.

This clonotype was recorded at least ten times. J is TRBJ1-2 and V is TRBV6-5, with D possibly matching TRBD1 (5 bases). V lost 6 bases and J lost 7, with 12 bases in between. The CDR3 length is 12 residues. The germline V gene encodes CDR1 MNHEY and CDR2 SVGAGI. The chain's CDR3 is CASRTGTFGYTF. The DNA for the CDR3 is TGTGCCAGCAGAACGGGGACTTTTGGCTACACCTTC.